This T cell receptor (beta chain) is from a study of T-cell reconstitution after alpha-beta-depleted transplantation in children. A library of TCRbeta sequences, prepared with unique molecular identifiers, was generated. TCRdb re-derived calls from the PCR reads in MiXCR, one entry per CDR3 protein. The sample yields 250,000 to 350,000 distinct CDR3 sequences, around 25% seen once. CDR3 size: 13 residues. Germline V gene sequence: CDR1 DFQATT, CDR2 SNEGSKA (reference sequence). V is TRBV20-1 and J is TRBJ2-5, with 11 bases aligning to TRBD2. Here the sequenced sample was PBMCs, mostly from graft donor cells, taken 180 days after TCRalphabeta/CD19-depleted stem cell transplant. The origin of this receptor is a male patient younger than 18 who had a stem cell transplant for acute lymphoblastic leukemia, so the T cells may come from the graft donor. The chain's CDR3 is CSTSGSSGETQYF. CDR3 coding DNA: TGCAGCACTAGCGGGAGCAGCGGGGAGACCCAGTACTTC.